This TCR beta chain was captured in a study of blood T cell repertoires in COVID-19. Study at large: T cells, B-cell-depleted T cells, or PBMCs supplied cDNA or gDNA.

As processed by the authors: Reference gene primer amplification yielded estimated nucleated cell counts. This table comes from immunoSEQ multiplex PCR, and its TCRdb copy is limited to in-frame clones, with some not included. V, J and clone size are those of that table, while D and trimming were read from the DNA. The sample contains fewer than 350,000 clones, approximately 90% of which appear only once. Trimming stripped 5 bases from V and 11 bases from J, with 13 bases between. The CDR3 extends over 13 amino acids. Patients of the Seattle cohort, enrolled during active infection, were followed longitudinally. The sample holds one count of this clone.

Sequenced input: peripheral blood. This TCR came from a woman in her 30s with COVID-19, enrolled during active disease. The chain uses TRBV12-3 or TRBV12-4 and TRBJ1-6, with D tentatively TRBD1 (6 bases). The CDR3 bases are TGTGCCAGCAGTGCACAGGGTAGGGCACCCCTCCACTTT. Protein product: CASSAQGRAPLHF.